A selection of T cell receptor beta chains follows, all from one sample in a study of blood T cell repertoires in COVID-19. This table comes from immunoSEQ multiplex PCR, and its TCRdb copy is limited to in-frame clones, with some not included. The sample consists of 200,000 to 250,000 clones, 70% to 90% of them appearing once. Material: peripheral blood. The origin of the receptors is a man in his sixties with acute or convalescent COVID-19. Both conserved end residues are part of each CDR3. A D gene is named only where the DNA matches it firmly. Some rows have no size entry. The others give once, few or many, or a class for an expanded clone.

clone_size j_call d_call v_call cdr3_nt cdr3_aa
NA TRBJ2-7 TRBD1 TRBV19 TGTGCCAGTAGTACCTCCGGGACAGGGGGGTACGAGCAGTACTTC CASSTSGTGGYEQYF
NA TRBJ1-3 TRBD1 TRBV19 TGTGCCAGTAAGAGACAGGGAAACTCTGGAAACACCATATATTTT CASKRQGNSGNTIYF
NA TRBJ2-5 TRBD1 TRBV5-1 TGCGCCAGCAGCCCACTGACAGGGCCCCGGGAGACCCAGTACTTC CASSPLTGPRETQYF
once TRBJ1-2 NA TRBV5-4 TGTGCCAGCAGCTTGTTGGGCAGCTATGGCTACACCTTC CASSLLGSYGYTF
NA TRBJ2-7 TRBD1 TRBV19 TGTGCCAGTAGTATAGCCCGGGACAGGGGCAACGAGCAGTACTTC CASSIARDRGNEQYF
NA TRBJ2-2 TRBD2 TRBV19 TGTGCCAGTAGTATGGTTGGACTAGCGGGGGGGCTTATCGGGGAGCTGTTTTTT CASSMVGLAGGLIGELFF
NA TRBJ2-3 TRBD2 TRBV24-1 TGTGCCACCAGTGATTTCAGGGCGGGGGGTTCGGGGACGCAGTATTTT CATSDFRAGGSGTQYF
NA TRBJ2-3 TRBD1 TRBV27 TGTGCCAGCAGTTCTGGGACAGTTCCAGATACGCAGTATTTT CASSSGTVPDTQYF
NA TRBJ2-2 NA TRBV5-1 TGCGCCAGCAGCTCAGGACAGTGGAACACCGGGGAGCTGTTTTTT CASSSGQWNTGELFF
NA TRBJ2-7 NA TRBV3-1/TRBV3-2 TGTGCCAGCAGCCTGCGACATCAAGCCTACGAGCAGTACTTC CASSLRHQAYEQYF
few TRBJ1-5 NA TRBV2 TGTGCCAGCACGAGGAGGAATAGCAATCAGCCCCAGCATTTT CASTRRNSNQPQHF
NA TRBJ2-1 NA TRBV6-5 TGTGCCAGCAGGCCAGGGACATTTGACAATGAGCAGTTCTTC CASRPGTFDNEQFF
NA TRBJ1-3 NA TRBV3-1/TRBV3-2 TGTGCCAGCAGCCAAAGATCTCCCGGGGGGTCTGGAAACACCATATATTTT CASSQRSPGGSGNTIYF
NA TRBJ2-3 TRBD2 TRBV9 TGTGCCAGCAGCCCCCAACTAGCGGGGGACACAGATACGCAGTATTTT CASSPQLAGDTDTQYF
NA TRBJ1-1 NA TRBV6-5 TGTGCCAGCAGCCGACTAACCGCCACTGAAGCTTTCTTT CASSRLTATEAFF
NA TRBJ2-1 TRBD1 TRBV23-1 TGCGCCAGCAGTCAGGGGGGACAGGGCAACCGAAGTTCCTACAATGAGCAGTTCTTC CASSQGGQGNRSSYNEQFF
NA TRBJ2-3 TRBD1 TRBV7-3 TGTGCCAGCAGCTTAACGTTCTTCGGGACAGGGGGCACAGATACGCAGTATTTT CASSLTFFGTGGTDTQYF
NA TRBJ2-4 TRBD1 TRBV3-1/TRBV3-2 TGTGCCAGCAGCGCACGAGGGGGCCCCGCCAAAAACATTCAGTACTTC CASSARGGPAKNIQYF
NA TRBJ1-1 NA TRBV5-1 TGCGCCAGCAGAGTGGAGACGGAGAACACTGAAGCTTTCTTT CASRVETENTEAFF
NA TRBJ1-1 TRBD1 TRBV28 TGTGCCAGCAGTTTGGGTGGGTATCGGGGGACAGCTGGGACTGAAGCTTTCTTT CASSLGGYRGTAGTEAFF
few TRBJ1-6 NA TRBV6-1 TGTGCCAGCAGTGCAAACGCGGGGGCCCACTCCTATAATTCACCCCTCCACTTT CASSANAGAHSYNSPLHF
NA TRBJ1-5 NA TRBV3-1/TRBV3-2 TGTGCCAGCAGCCCCCGGACCGGGAGTCAGCCCCAGCATTTT CASSPRTGSQPQHF
once TRBJ2-3 TRBD1 TRBV3-1/TRBV3-2 TGTGCCAGCAGCGGACAGGGGGGCACAGATACGCAGTATTTT CASSGQGGTDTQYF
NA TRBJ1-5 NA TRBV27 TGTGCCAGGGGGGACATTCCCCATCAGCCCCAGCATTTT CARGDIPHQPQHF
NA TRBJ2-3 NA TRBV19 TGTGCCAGCCGGCTACGGGGGAGTATTTCCGATACGCAGTATTTT CASRLRGSISDTQYF
few TRBJ1-2 TRBD1 TRBV12-3/TRBV12-4 TGTGCCAGCATCGGACAGGGAAGTCATGGCTACACCTTC CASIGQGSHGYTF
NA TRBJ1-6 NA TRBV7-2 TGTGCCAGCAGCTTAGGGCGGACTGAGGGTTCACCCCTCCACTTT CASSLGRTEGSPLHF
few TRBJ1-2 NA TRBV25-1 TGTGCCAGCAGTGAATCTATTGGAGAGGTTTACTATGGCTACACCTTC CASSESIGEVYYGYTF
NA TRBJ1-6 NA TRBV6-4 TGTGCGGACCCGAGGGATAATTCACCCCTCCACTTT CADPRDNSPLHF